This is a list of T cell receptor beta chains from one sample in a study of blood T cell repertoires in COVID-19. Assay: immunoSEQ multiplex PCR; the TCRdb copy retains only in-frame clones and omits some. Of about 6,100 clones listed, 91% are singletons. The sample comprised peripheral blood. These receptors originate from a human donor in a cohort sampled during active COVID-19. The CDR3 runs from the conserved cysteine through the conserved F or W. D genes are given only for firm matches. Clone sizes are given selectively: once, few, many, or a class where the clone is expanded.

abundance	d_gene	v_gene	j_gene	CDR3aa	CDR3nt
-	-	TRBV7-9	TRBJ2-7	CASSFNYEQYF	TGTGCCAGCAGCTTTAACTACGAGCAGTACTTC
-	-	TRBV12-3/TRBV12-4	TRBJ2-3	CASRPGSDTQYF	TGTGCCAGCAGACCGGGATCAGATACGCAGTATTTT
-	-	TRBV18	TRBJ2-7	CASSTGSNSYEQYF	TGTGCCAGCTCAACCGGGTCCAACTCCTACGAGCAGTACTTC
-	-	TRBV28	TRBJ1-4	CASSPRVATNEKLFF	TGTGCCAGCAGTCCTCGGGTTGCAACTAATGAAAAACTGTTTTTT
-	-	TRBV7-2	TRBJ2-7	CASSSSPSYEQYF	TGTGCCAGCAGCTCCTCCCCCTCCTACGAGCAGTACTTC
-	TRBD2	TRBV6-5	TRBJ2-7	CASSYSGLAGYEQYF	TGTGCCAGCAGTTACTCAGGGCTAGCGGGCTACGAGCAGTACTTC
-	TRBD1	TRBV24-1	TRBJ2-3	CATRDSSTDTQYF	TGTGCCACAAGGGACAGTAGCACAGATACGCAGTATTTT
-	TRBD2	TRBV7-2	TRBJ2-7	CASSEISGSGLNEQYF	TGTGCCAGCAGCGAAATTAGCGGGAGCGGCTTGAACGAGCAGTACTTC
-	TRBD2	TRBV4-1	TRBJ2-7	CASSQDWREGYEQYF	TGCGCCAGCAGCCAAGATTGGCGGGAGGGCTACGAGCAGTACTTC
-	-	TRBV6-4	TRBJ1-1	CASSDSYGNTEAFF	TGTGCCAGCAGTGACTCGTACGGGAACACTGAAGCTTTCTTT
once	-	TRBV18	TRBJ2-2	CASSPGRDTGELFF	TGTGCCAGCTCACCAGGGAGAGACACCGGGGAGCTGTTTTTT
-	-	TRBV5-6	TRBJ1-5	CASSFGGGYSNQPQHF	TGTGCCAGCAGCTTCGGCGGGGGATATAGCAATCAGCCCCAGCATTTT
-	-	TRBV18	TRBJ2-2	CASSLSQGTTGELFF	TGTGCCAGCTCACTATCCCAGGGTACCACCGGGGAGCTGTTTTTT
-	TRBD2	TRBV3-1/TRBV3-2	TRBJ2-5	CASSPTRREGLETQYF	TGTGCCAGCAGCCCAACCCGGCGGGAGGGCCTTGAGACCCAGTACTTC
-	-	TRBV10-3	TRBJ2-7	CAISTAGLRDYEQYF	TGTGCCATCAGTACAGCAGGACTACGGGACTACGAGCAGTACTTC
-	TRBD1	TRBV28	TRBJ2-7	CASSPFGTGGREQYF	TGTGCCAGCAGTCCATTCGGGACAGGGGGGCGCGAGCAGTACTTC
-	-	TRBV19	TRBJ1-1	CASSLNRERDQAFF	TGTGCCAGTAGTCTCAATCGCGAGAGGGATCAAGCTTTCTTT
-	TRBD1	TRBV5-1	TRBJ2-6	CASSLVGQGFSGANVLTF	TGCGCCAGCAGCTTGGTAGGACAGGGTTTCTCTGGGGCCAACGTCCTGACTTTC
-	TRBD1	TRBV19	TRBJ2-3	CASSIRDSYTDTQYF	TGTGCCAGTAGTATCCGGGACAGCTACACAGATACGCAGTATTTT
-	-	TRBV7-2	TRBJ1-1	CASSLGPAGLEAEAFF	TGTGCCAGCAGCTTAGGGCCGGCGGGGTTGGAGGCTGAAGCTTTCTTT
-	-	TRBV4-1	TRBJ2-7	CASSLWDTSYEQYF	TGCGCCAGCAGCCTTTGGGACACCTCCTACGAGCAGTACTTC
once	-	TRBV13	TRBJ2-7	CASSSGTSPYEQYF	TGTGCCAGCAGCTCGGGGACTTCCCCCTACGAGCAGTACTTC
-	-	TRBV28	TRBJ1-2	CASSKGTPANYGYTF	TGTGCCAGCAGTAAAGGGACACCAGCTAACTATGGCTACACCTTC
few	TRBD1	TRBV7-9	TRBJ2-7	CASSLAGTVSNEQYF	TGTGCCAGCAGCTTAGCCGGGACAGTCTCGAACGAGCAGTACTTC
few	-	TRBV10-3	TRBJ2-7	CAISESGSGSYEQYF	TGTGCCATCAGTGAGTCGGGTAGCGGATCCTACGAGCAGTACTTC
-	TRBD2	TRBV4-2	TRBJ2-1	CASSQVTSGGAFF	TGTGCCAGCAGCCAGGTAACTAGCGGGGGAGCGTTCTTC
once	TRBD2	TRBV27	TRBJ2-7	CASSLLLLAGVSEQYF	TGTGCCAGCAGTTTACTCCTCCTAGCGGGAGTCTCCGAGCAGTACTTC
-	-	TRBV10-3	TRBJ2-1	CAISESSGGTYNEQFF	TGTGCCATCAGTGAGTCTTCTGGAGGCACTTACAATGAGCAGTTCTTC
-	TRBD1	TRBV10-1	TRBJ2-7	CASSESGQLGEQYF	TGCGCCAGCAGTGAGTCGGGACAGCTTGGCGAGCAGTACTTC
-	-	TRBV7-3	TRBJ2-7	CASSLLPDYEQYF	TGTGCCAGCAGCTTACTCCCAGACTACGAGCAGTACTTC
-	TRBD1	TRBV4-3	TRBJ1-1	CASSPGTGAMNTEAFF	TGCGCCAGCAGCCCCGGGACAGGGGCAATGAACACTGAAGCTTTCTTT
-	-	TRBV3-1/TRBV3-2	TRBJ2-7	CASSLGEGSYEQYF	TGTGCCAGCAGCCTCGGCGAGGGATCCTACGAGCAGTACTTC
-	TRBD2	TRBV9	TRBJ2-3	CASSVGAGGGTDTQYF	TGTGCCAGCAGCGTCGGGGCGGGAGGCGGCACAGATACGCAGTATTTT
few	TRBD2	TRBV10-1	TRBJ2-2	CASRPGLAGNSNTGELFF	TGCGCCAGCAGACCGGGACTAGCGGGAAACTCGAACACCGGGGAGCTGTTTTTT
-	TRBD1	TRBV5-1	TRBJ2-2	CASFTTRGSGELFF	TGCGCCAGCTTCACAACCAGGGGGTCCGGGGAGCTGTTTTTT
-	TRBD2	TRBV4-2	TRBJ2-3	CASSQALAGVTDTQYF	TGTGCCAGCAGCCAAGCACTAGCGGGAGTTACAGATACGCAGTATTTT
-	-	TRBV3-1/TRBV3-2	TRBJ2-3	CASSQQDYSTDTQYF	TGTGCCAGCAGCCAGCAGGACTACAGCACAGATACGCAGTATTTT
-	-	TRBV6-4	TRBJ2-6	CASSDVGSSGANVLTF	TGTGCCAGCAGTGACGTGGGCAGCTCTGGGGCCAACGTCCTGACTTTC
once	-	TRBV10-3	TRBJ2-5	CATLQGNQETQYF	TGTGCCACCTTACAGGGAAACCAAGAGACCCAGTACTTC
-	-	TRBV15	TRBJ2-1	CATSTPKTLDNEQFF	TGTGCCACCAGTACCCCCAAGACCCTAGATAATGAGCAGTTCTTC
-	TRBD1	TRBV7-2	TRBJ1-1	CASSLAPGGNTEAFF	TGTGCCAGCAGCTTAGCACCAGGGGGGAACACTGAAGCTTTCTTT
-	TRBD1	TRBV28	TRBJ2-7	CATLTGSSYEQYF	TGTGCCACCCTGACAGGGAGCTCCTACGAGCAGTACTTC
-	-	TRBV9	TRBJ2-1	CASSTLSRQVYNEQFF	TGTGCCAGCAGCACCCTCTCCCGCCAGGTCTACAATGAGCAGTTCTTC
-	TRBD1	TRBV19	TRBJ1-2	CASSAGTVSDGYTF	TGTGCCAGTAGTGCAGGGACAGTTTCGGATGGCTACACCTTC
once	TRBD2	TRBV27	TRBJ2-1	CASSLSGGSSYNEQFF	TGTGCCAGCAGTTTATCGGGCGGGAGTTCATACAATGAGCAGTTCTTC
large	-	TRBV12-3/TRBV12-4	TRBJ2-1	CASSLVGGNEQFF	TGTGCCAGCAGTTTAGTAGGGGGCAATGAGCAGTTCTTC
-	-	TRBV6-4	TRBJ2-3	CASSPRGTGVGTDTQYF	TGTGCCAGCAGTCCCCGAGGAACGGGAGTCGGGACAGATACGCAGTATTTT
-	-	TRBV7-3	TRBJ1-1	CASSLGAWTEAFF	TGTGCCAGCAGCCTAGGGGCTTGGACTGAAGCTTTCTTT
-	-	TRBV7-9	TRBJ1-6	CASSPSGVGALHF	TGTGCCAGCAGCCCCTCGGGGGTGGGGGCCCTCCACTTT
-	TRBD1	TRBV5-4	TRBJ1-1	CASSQRDRVGEAFF	TGTGCCAGCAGCCAACGGGACAGGGTCGGTGAAGCTTTCTTT
-	TRBD2	TRBV6-2/TRBV6-3	TRBJ2-2	CASSPSGTSGTFTGELFF	TGTGCCAGCAGTCCCTCGGGGACTAGCGGGACCTTCACCGGGGAGCTGTTTTTT
-	-	TRBV7-2	TRBJ2-7	CASSFLGPGEQYF	TGTGCCAGCAGCTTCTTAGGTCCGGGGGAGCAGTACTTC
-	-	TRBV6-2/TRBV6-3	TRBJ2-3	CASSSPTGSGTDTQYF	TGTGCCAGCAGTTCCCCAACGGGGTCGGGCACAGATACGCAGTATTTT
-	TRBD2	TRBV9	TRBJ2-3	CASSGLAGVADTQYF	TGTGCCAGCAGCGGACTAGCGGGAGTGGCAGATACGCAGTATTTT
-	-	TRBV7-9	TRBJ2-3	CASSRAGLSTDTQYF	TGTGCCAGCAGCCGAGCGGGCCTAAGCACAGATACGCAGTATTTT
-	TRBD1	TRBV10-3	TRBJ2-3	CATRTGGTDTQYF	TGTGCCACACGGACAGGGGGAACAGATACGCAGTATTTT
-	-	TRBV9	TRBJ2-7	CASSVGADPYEQYF	TGTGCCAGCAGCGTAGGAGCGGACCCCTACGAGCAGTACTTC
-	-	TRBV3-1/TRBV3-2	TRBJ1-5	CASMDRGYSNQPQHF	TGTGCCAGCATGGATAGGGGTTATAGCAATCAGCCCCAGCATTTT
-	TRBD2	TRBV23-1	TRBJ2-2	CASKAHISGRAPGELFF	TGCGCCAGCAAGGCCCATATAAGCGGGAGGGCCCCCGGGGAGCTGTTTTTT